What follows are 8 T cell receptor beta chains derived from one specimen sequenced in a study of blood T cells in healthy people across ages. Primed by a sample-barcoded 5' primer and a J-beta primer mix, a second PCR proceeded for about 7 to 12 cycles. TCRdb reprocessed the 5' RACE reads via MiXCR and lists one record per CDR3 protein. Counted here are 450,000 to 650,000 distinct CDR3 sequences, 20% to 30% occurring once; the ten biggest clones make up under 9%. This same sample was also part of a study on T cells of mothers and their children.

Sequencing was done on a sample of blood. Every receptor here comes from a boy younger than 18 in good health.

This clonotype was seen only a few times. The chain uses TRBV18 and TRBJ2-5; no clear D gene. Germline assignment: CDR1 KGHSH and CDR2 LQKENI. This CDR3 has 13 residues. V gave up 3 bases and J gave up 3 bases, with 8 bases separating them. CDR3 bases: TGTGCCAGCTCACCCCGCGGAGAAGAGACCCAGTACTTC. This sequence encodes CASSPRGEETQYF. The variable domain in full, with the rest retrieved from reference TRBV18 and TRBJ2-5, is NAGVMQNPRHLVRRRGQEARLRCSPMKGHSHVYWYRQLPEEGLKFMVYLQKENIIDESGMPKERFSAEFPKEGPSILRIQQVVRGDSAAYFCASSPRGEETQYFGPGTRLLVL.

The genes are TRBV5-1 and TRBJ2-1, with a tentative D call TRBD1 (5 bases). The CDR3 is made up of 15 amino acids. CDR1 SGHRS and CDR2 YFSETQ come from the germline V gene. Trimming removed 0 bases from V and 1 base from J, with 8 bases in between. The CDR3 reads CASSLGQMSYNEQFF. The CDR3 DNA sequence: TGCGCCAGCAGCTTGGGACAGATGTCCTACAATGAGCAGTTCTTC.

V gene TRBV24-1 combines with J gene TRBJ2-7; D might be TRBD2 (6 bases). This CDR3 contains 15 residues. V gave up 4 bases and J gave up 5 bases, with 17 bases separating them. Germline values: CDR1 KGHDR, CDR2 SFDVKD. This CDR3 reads CATSDSSAPRDEQYF. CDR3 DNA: TGTGCCACCAGTGACTCTAGCGCCCCGAGGGACGAGCAGTACTTC.

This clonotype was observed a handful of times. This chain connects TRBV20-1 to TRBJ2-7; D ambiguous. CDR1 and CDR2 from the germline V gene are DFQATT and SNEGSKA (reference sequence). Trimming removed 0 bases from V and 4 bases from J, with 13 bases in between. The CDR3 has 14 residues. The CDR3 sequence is CSARDPQDQYEQYF. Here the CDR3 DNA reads TGCAGTGCTAGAGATCCCCAAGATCAGTACGAGCAGTACTTC.

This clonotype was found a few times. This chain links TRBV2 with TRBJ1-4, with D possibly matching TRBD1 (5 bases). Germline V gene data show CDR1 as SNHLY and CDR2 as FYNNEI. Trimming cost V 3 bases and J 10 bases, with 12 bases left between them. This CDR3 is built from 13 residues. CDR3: CASSDAGLGKLFF. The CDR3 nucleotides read TGTGCCAGCAGTGACGCAGGGCTGGGAAAACTGTTTTTT.

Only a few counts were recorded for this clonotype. The CDR3 DNA reads as TGTGCCAGCAGTTACTCGCTAGGGGGCTCCTACAATGAGCAGTTCTTC. Its translation: CASSYSLGGSYNEQFF. The rearrangement uses TRBV6-6 and TRBJ2-1; tentatively, D is TRBD1 (6 bases). The CDR3 has 16 amino acids. The germline gives CDR1 MNHNY, CDR2 SVGAGI (reference sequence). The germline V and J ends were trimmed by 0 bases and 0 bases, with 9 bases remaining between them.

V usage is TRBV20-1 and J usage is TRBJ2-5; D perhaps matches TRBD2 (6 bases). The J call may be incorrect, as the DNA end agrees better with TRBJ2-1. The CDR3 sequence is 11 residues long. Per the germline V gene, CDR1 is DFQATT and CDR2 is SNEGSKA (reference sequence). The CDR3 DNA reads TGCAGTGCTAGGCTGGGGAGGGAGCAGTTCTTC. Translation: CSARLGREQFF.

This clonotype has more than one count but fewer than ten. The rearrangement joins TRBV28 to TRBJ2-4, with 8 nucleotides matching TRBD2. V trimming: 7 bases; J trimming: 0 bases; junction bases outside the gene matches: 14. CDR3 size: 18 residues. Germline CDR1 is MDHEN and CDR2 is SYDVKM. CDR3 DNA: TGTGCCAGCACTCCCCAGGAGCGGGAGAGTGGAGCCAAAAACATTCAGTACTTC. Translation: CASTPQERESGAKNIQYF.